The 3 T cell receptor beta chains in this list originate from one sample, sequenced in a study of siplizumab effects on memory and regulatory T cells. The assay was immunoSEQ multiplex PCR, and TCRdb's table has in-frame clones only and misses some. This table holds 100,000 to 120,000 clones, roughly 92% found once. The sequencing input was CD4+ T cells sorted from blood. Receptors were obtained from a human donor in good health.

The chain is built from TRBV1 and TRBJ1-1. TRBV1 is marked as a pseudogene. This CDR3 is 18 amino acids long. The CDR3 sequence is CTSSQDRATGTHNTEAFF. The CDR3 coding sequence is TGCACCAGCAGCCAAGATCGCGCCACAGGGACTCACAACACTGAAGCTTTCTTT.

The chain is built from TRBV11-3 and TRBJ2-7, with 7 nucleotides matching TRBD1. This CDR3 is 13 amino acids long. Losses at the gene ends were 5 bases for V and 6 bases for J; bases not matched to a gene: 7. Germline lookup yields CDR1 SGHNT and CDR2 YENEEA. CDR3 nucleotide sequence: TGTGCCAGCAGCGCAAAGGACAGGAGCGAGCAGTACTTC. It is translated as CASSAKDRSEQYF.

The J gene is TRBJ1-1, the V gene TRBV9; no definite D call. V lost 2 bases, J lost 7 bases, and 12 bases lay in between. CDR3 length: 13 amino acids. Germline values: CDR1 SGDLS, CDR2 YYNGEE. The CDR3 sequence: CASSVPRGNEAFF. The CDR3 DNA sequence: TGTGCCAGCAGCGTTCCCCGTGGGAATGAAGCTTTCTTT.